This note documents a single T cell receptor beta chain sequence. Sequencing used immunoSEQ multiplex PCR; TCRdb keeps in-frame clones, though not all of them. The sample holds approximately 61,000 clones, roughly 83% seen once. These data are taken from a study of blood T cell repertoires in COVID-19. Study-level background: In each case, the material was cDNA or gDNA derived from T cells, B-cell-depleted T cells, or PBMCs.

V gave up 0 bases and J gave up 12 bases, with 18 bases separating them. This CDR3 is 15 amino acids long. CDR1 and CDR2 (germline): SGHDN, FVKESK. What was sequenced was peripheral blood. The sequence came from a man between 50 and 59 years old with COVID-19, enrolled during active disease. The rearrangement uses TRBV14 and TRBJ2-1; D perhaps matches TRBD1 (5 bases). The CDR3 DNA is TGTGCCAGCAGCCAAGACCCCCAGGGAAAGGCTGTGCAGTTCTTC. This gives the protein CASSQDPQGKAVQFF.